Listed here are 25 T cell receptor beta chains from one sample, sequenced in a study of identical twins' blood T cells. TCRdb passed the 5' RACE reads through MiXCR, listing each CDR3 protein once. The sample has hundreds of thousands of distinct CDR3 sequences, 28% seen once; the top ten hold 6.1%. Sequencing was done on a sample of PBMCs. All receptors come from a woman aged 18-49 years in good health.

The J gene is TRBJ2-1, the V gene TRBV20-1, with TRBD2 matching over 9 bases. The CDR3 loop spans 14 amino acids. V trimming: 2 bases; J trimming: 6 bases; junction bases outside the gene matches: 5. Germline loops: CDR1 DFQATT, CDR2 SNEGSKA (reference sequence). For the CDR3, the DNA is TGCAGTGCTAGACGCGGGAGGGCCATCAATGAGCAGTTCTTC. Translated, it gives CSARRGRAINEQFF.

A word on this clonotype: No conserved phenylalanine or tryptophan is present at the end of the CDR3, so a read error is the likely explanation. J is TRBJ1-2 and V is TRBV20-1, with 11 bases lining up with TRBD1. V lost 4 bases and J lost 5; bases outside the gene matches: 9. This CDR3 is built from 15 residues. Germline assignment: CDR1 DFQATT and CDR2 SNEGSKA (reference sequence). CDR3 loop: CSATGTGGFEYGYTL. In nucleotides, the CDR3 is TGCAGTGCTACCGGGACAGGGGGGTTTGAGTATGGCTACACCCTC.

This clonotype showed up just a few times. The chain is built from TRBV4-1 and TRBJ1-2; D not resolved. There are 14 residues in the CDR3. The V gene's germline CDR1 is MGHRA and CDR2 YSYEKL. V gave up 1 base and J gave up 2 bases, with 8 bases separating them. In DNA form, the CDR3 reads TGCGCCAGCAGCCAAGCAAAGGGCAACTATGGCTACACCTTC. Translating it yields CASSQAKGNYGYTF.

V usage is TRBV5-1 and J usage is TRBJ1-1; D perhaps matches TRBD1 (5 bases). Per the germline V gene, CDR1 is SGHRS and CDR2 is YFSETQ. With 1 base removed from V and 7 bases from J, the gap between germline ends came to 11 bases. The CDR3 loop spans 13 amino acids. The CDR3 protein is CASSLLAGSEAFF. CDR3 in DNA: TGCGCCAGCAGCTTGTTGGCAGGGAGTGAAGCTTTCTTT.

The V call is TRBV9, the J call TRBJ1-5; D unclear. V shed 0 bases and J shed 2 bases, with 12 bases lying between them. CDR1 SGDLS and CDR2 YYNGEE come from the germline V gene. The CDR3 is 16 amino acids. CDR3 region: CASSVGFGQGNQPQHF. For the CDR3, the DNA is TGTGCCAGCAGCGTAGGGTTCGGGCAGGGCAATCAGCCCCAGCATTTT.

The chain carries TRBV30 and TRBJ1-1; D gene unclear. The CDR3 covers 13 residues. In germline, CDR1 is GTSNPN, CDR2 SVGIG (reference sequence). V dropped 0 bases and J dropped 4 bases, with 9 bases sitting between them. CDR3 sequence reads: CAWSVGVGTEAFF. The DNA for the CDR3 is TGTGCCTGGAGTGTAGGCGTGGGCACTGAAGCTTTCTTT.

The CDR3 DNA is TGCGCCAGCAGCTTGGGACGGTCGGACACTGAAGCTTTCTTT. This gives the protein CASSLGRSDTEAFF. J is TRBJ1-1 and V is TRBV5-1; no clear D gene. Trimming took 0 bases from V and 3 from J, leaving 9 bases between them. The CDR3 runs 14 residues. From germline, CDR1 is SGHRS and CDR2 YFSETQ.

This clonotype was detected only a few times. J is TRBJ1-1 and V is TRBV20-1; D might be TRBD1 (6 bases). CDR1 is DFQATT and CDR2 is SNEGSKA in the germline V gene (reference sequence). This CDR3 comprises 13 residues. V gave up 0 bases and J gave up 5 bases, with 10 bases separating them. Written as DNA, the CDR3 is TGCAGTGCTAGAGAGGGGGCTCAGACTGAAGCTTTCTTT. It specifies CSAREGAQTEAFF.

This clonotype was recorded a few times. This sequence joins TRBV18 and TRBJ1-1, with D unclear. Germline CDR1 KGHSH, CDR2 LQKENI. The CDR3 is 12 residues long. V lost 6 bases to trimming and J lost 7 bases, with 12 bases between them. The CDR3 nucleotides read TGTGCCAGCTCTACCCAAGGCCATGAAGCTTTCTTT. Encoded protein: CASSTQGHEAFF.

On this clonotype itself: Just one base apart from a much larger clone, this may be a read error. The rearrangement links TRBV29-1 to TRBJ2-3, with 7 positions matching TRBD2. The CDR3 totals 16 residues. CDR1 is SQVTM, CDR2 ANQGSEA, per germline. CDR3 residues: CSVEKREGSSTDAQYF. CDR3 coding DNA: TGCAGCGTTGAAAAGCGGGAAGGCTCTAGCACAGATGCGCAGTATTTT.

This clonotype was counted a few times. The genes are TRBV29-1 and TRBJ2-5; no clear D gene. Looked up from germline, CDR1 is SQVTM and CDR2 is ANQGSEA. The CDR3 totals 12 residues. V was clipped by 7 bases and J by 4 bases, with 13 bases between them. The CDR3 loop reads CSAVPMGETQYF. The CDR3 DNA reads TGCAGCGCAGTTCCAATGGGAGAGACCCAGTACTTC.

This clonotype showed up just a few times. The gene calls are TRBV7-8 and TRBJ2-1, with TRBD2 identical over 10 bases. This CDR3 contains 15 residues. V gave up 5 bases and J gave up 6 bases; unmatched junction bases: 7. Germline assignment: CDR1 SGHVS and CDR2 FQNEAQ. The CDR3 DNA reads TGTGCCAGCAGCCTTAGCGGGAGGACGGTCAATGAGCAGTTCTTC. Translated, it gives CASSLSGRTVNEQFF.

This clonotype was recorded a few times. This chain uses TRBV20-1 with TRBJ1-1, with a tentative D call TRBD1 (5 bases). The germline gives CDR1 DFQATT, CDR2 SNEGSKA (reference sequence). The CDR3 runs 15 residues. V lost 0 bases and J 1 base, leaving 12 bases between the germline ends. The chain's CDR3 is CSARDRRGTNTEAFF. The CDR3 nucleotides read TGCAGTGCTAGAGATCGAAGAGGGACGAACACTGAAGCTTTCTTT.

The rearrangement uses TRBV19 and TRBJ2-2; a weak D match, TRBD2 (5 bases). The CDR3 runs to 15 residues. Germline CDR1 reads LNHDA; CDR2 reads SQIVND (reference sequence). Trimming removed 7 bases at V and 0 bases at J, with 12 bases between. The CDR3 spells CASTIRTANTGELFF. Here the CDR3 DNA reads TGTGCCAGTACCATAAGGACTGCGAACACCGGGGAGCTGTTTTTT.

The V and J genes are TRBV5-1 and TRBJ2-3, with 9 nucleotides matching TRBD2. V lost 6 bases, J lost 3 bases, and 11 bases stayed unmatched. Per the germline V gene, CDR1 is SGHRS and CDR2 is YFSETQ. The CDR3 spans 16 residues. The CDR3 DNA reads as TGCGCCAGCATACCGGACAGCGGGAGGCTGACAGATACGCAGTATTTT. Its protein is CASIPDSGRLTDTQYF.

The count of this clonotype is one. Germline is not matched at one junction end, which may reflect a read error. V usage is TRBV10-3 and J usage is TRBJ2-1, with 8 nucleotides matching TRBD2. There are 18 residues in the CDR3. Per the germline V gene, CDR1 is ENHRY and CDR2 is SYGVKD. The DNA of the CDR3 is TGTGCCATCGGTGAGTCGATGGGGAAAGGGACTAGGTCCCATGAACAGTTCTTC. Translating it yields CAIGESMGKGTRSHEQFF.

There are a few counts of this clonotype. V and J are TRBV18 and TRBJ2-2; D is possibly TRBD1 (6 bases). The CDR3 contains 14 residues. The V end lost 0 bases, the J end lost 4 bases, and 6 bases lay between the germline ends. The germline gives CDR1 KGHSH, CDR2 LQKENI. The CDR3 nucleotides read TGTGCCAGCTCACCACCACAGGGCACCGGGGAGCTGTTTTTT. Protein: CASSPPQGTGELFF.

This clonotype has more than one count but fewer than ten. The chain links TRBV9 to TRBJ1-6; the match to TRBD1 covers 7 bases. This CDR3 is 15 amino acids long. V was pared by 3 bases and J by 6 bases, with 6 bases of the junction left unmatched. Germline assignment: CDR1 SGDLS and CDR2 YYNGEE. The CDR3 here is CASSGNRDSNSPLHF. The CDR3 nucleotides are TGTGCCAGCAGCGGGAACCGGGACAGTAATTCACCCCTCCACTTT.

In this sample, this clonotype turned up a few times. V and J are TRBV6-2 or TRBV6-3 and TRBJ2-2, with 9 bases lining up with TRBD2. The J segment lost 0 bases and the V segment lost 11 bases, leaving 1 base of the junction unmatched. Looked up from germline, CDR1 is MNHEY and CDR2 is SVGEGT. This CDR3 is 13 amino acids long. The CDR3: CAVAGANTGELFF. The CDR3 DNA follows: TGTGCCGTAGCGGGAGCGAACACCGGGGAGCTGTTTTTT.

A word on this clonotype: The junction departs from the called germline gene at one end, perhaps through a read error. The chain combines TRBV7-2 with TRBJ2-5; weak D call: TRBD1 (5 bases). CDR3 length equals 15 residues. Germline loops: CDR1 SGHTA, CDR2 FQGNSA. The CDR3 loop reads CASSGRTGPQETRYF. The CDR3 DNA follows: TGTGCCAGCAGCGGACGTACAGGACCGCAAGAGACCCGGTACTTC. The variable domain in full, with the rest retrieved from reference TRBV7-2 and TRBJ2-5, is GAGVSQSPSNKVTEKGKDVELRCDPISGHTALYWYRQSLGQGLEFLIYFQGNSAPDKSGLPSDRFSAERTGGSVSTLTIQRTQQEDSAVYLCASSGRTGPQETRYFGPGTRLLVL.

This clonotype was found a few times. This chain joins TRBV29-1 and TRBJ2-7; a weak D match, TRBD1 (6 bases). The germline V gene has CDR1 SQVTM and CDR2 ANQGSEA. The CDR3 length is 12 residues. V gave up 2 bases and J gave up 6 bases, with 11 bases separating them. The CDR3 DNA reads TGCAGCGTTGAAAGGGGGTTCGGCGAGCAGTACTTC. Its translation: CSVERGFGEQYF.

This clonotype was seen a few times. The rearrangement links TRBV13 to TRBJ1-4, with a tentative D call TRBD1 (6 bases). The CDR3 loop spans 17 amino acids. Germline CDR1 is PRHDT and CDR2 is FYEKMQ (reference sequence). Trimming removed 5 bases from V and 1 base from J, with 17 bases in between. The CDR3 coding sequence is TGTGCCAGCAGCCGAACGGCGGGGGCGAAAACTAATGAAAAACTGTTTTTT. As protein: CASSRTAGAKTNEKLFF.

This clonotype occurred many times. This chain connects TRBV27 to TRBJ2-3, with 11 bases identical to TRBD2. V was pared by 8 bases and J by 1 base, with 5 bases of the junction left unmatched. CDR3 length: 15 residues. The germline CDR1 and CDR2 sequences are MNHEY and SMNVEV (reference sequence). CDR3 sequence (DNA): TGTGCCAGCTCACCGGGACTAGCGGGCACAGATACGCAGTATTTT. It encodes CASSPGLAGTDTQYF.

The chain's CDR3 is CASSIGTAYSNQPQHF. The CDR3, as DNA: TGTGCCAGTAGTATAGGGACAGCATATAGCAATCAGCCCCAGCATTTT. The chain combines TRBV19 with TRBJ1-5; tentative D call: TRBD1 (6 bases). The CDR3 totals 16 residues. V lost 1 base to trimming and J lost 0 bases, with 10 bases between them. The germline gives CDR1 LNHDA, CDR2 SQIVND (reference sequence).

The chain links TRBV5-1 to TRBJ2-1, with 13 nucleotides matching TRBD2. Germline V gene data show CDR1 as SGHRS and CDR2 as YFSETQ. The V segment lost 4 bases and the J segment 6 bases; nucleotides outside the gene matches: 7. This CDR3 contains 16 residues. The CDR3 bases are TGCGCCAGCAGCCTTAGGACTAGCGGGAGAACCAATGAGCAGTTCTTC. Protein sequence: CASSLRTSGRTNEQFF.